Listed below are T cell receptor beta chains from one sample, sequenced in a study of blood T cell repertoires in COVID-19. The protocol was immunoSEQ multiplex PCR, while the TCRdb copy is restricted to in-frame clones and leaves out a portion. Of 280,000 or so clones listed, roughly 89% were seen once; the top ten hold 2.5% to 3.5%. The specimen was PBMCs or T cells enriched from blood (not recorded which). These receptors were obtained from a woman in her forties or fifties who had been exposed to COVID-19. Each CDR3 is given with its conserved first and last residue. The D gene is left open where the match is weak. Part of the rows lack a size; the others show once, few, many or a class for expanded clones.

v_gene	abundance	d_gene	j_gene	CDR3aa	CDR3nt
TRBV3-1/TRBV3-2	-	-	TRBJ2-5	CASSPLQGGYETQYF	TGTGCCAGCAGCCCCCTCCAGGGGGGTTATGAGACCCAGTACTTC
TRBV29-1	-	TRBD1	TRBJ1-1	CSAGQGKTEAFF	TGCAGCGCCGGACAGGGTAAAACTGAAGCTTTCTTT
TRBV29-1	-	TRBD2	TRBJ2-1	CSAYGGAHNEQFF	TGCAGCGCCTACGGGGGGGCCCACAATGAGCAGTTCTTC
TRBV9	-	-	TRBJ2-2	CASSVFPGANTGELFF	TGTGCCAGCAGCGTATTCCCGGGAGCGAACACCGGGGAGCTGTTTTTT
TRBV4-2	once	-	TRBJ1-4	CASSQEGAAGMEKLFF	TGTGCCAGCAGCCAAGAGGGGGCAGCGGGGATGGAAAAACTGTTTTTT
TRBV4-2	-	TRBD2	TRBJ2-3	CASSQVIGGGLRDTQYF	TGTGCCAGCAGCCAAGTTATCGGGGGGGGGCTAAGAGATACGCAGTATTTT
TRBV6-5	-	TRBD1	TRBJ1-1	CASSYSVRGTEAFF	TGTGCCAGCAGTTACTCGGTCAGGGGGACTGAAGCTTTCTTT
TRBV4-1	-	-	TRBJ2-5	CASSLHPREETQYF	TGCGCCAGCAGCCTCCACCCACGGGAAGAGACCCAGTACTTC
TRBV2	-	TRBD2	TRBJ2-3	CASSRLAGGPADTQYF	TGTGCCAGCAGTAGACTAGCGGGGGGGCCAGCCGATACGCAGTATTTT
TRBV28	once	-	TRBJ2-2	CASSLSRPTGELFF	TGTGCCAGCAGTTTATCCAGGCCAACCGGGGAGCTGTTTTTT